These 29 T cell receptor beta chains originate from one sample sequenced in a study of blood T cells in healthy people across ages. Next came a second PCR, run for roughly 6 to 11 cycles, which used a sample-barcoded 5' primer along with a J-beta primer mix. TCRdb called the 5' RACE reads again in MiXCR, with one record for every CDR3 protein. The data contain hundreds of thousands of distinct CDR3 sequences, approximately 21% of them singletons. Sequencing was carried out using blood. The receptors come from a man in his 70s in good health.

This clonotype was seen at least ten times. CDR3 protein: CASSEGQEQYF. The CDR3 nucleotides read TGTGCCAGCAGTGAGGGGCAAGAGCAGTACTTC. The chain joins TRBV25-1 to TRBJ2-7; possible D gene TRBD1, 5 bases. Germline CDR1 reads MGHDK; CDR2 reads SYGVNS. The CDR3 length is 11 residues. The V and J ends lost 3 bases and 7 bases respectively, with 7 bases between them.

The genes are TRBV20-1 and TRBJ1-4, with D unclear. The CDR3 has 14 amino acids. V lost 0 bases to trimming and J lost 5 bases, with 10 bases between them. CDR1 and CDR2 (germline): DFQATT, SNEGSKA (reference sequence). CDR3 loop: CSARDPRQNEKLFF. The CDR3 bases are TGCAGTGCTAGAGACCCCCGGCAAAATGAAAAACTGTTTTTT.

This clonotype was observed a few times. V usage is TRBV6-5 and J usage is TRBJ1-1; D is unclear. Germline values: CDR1 MNHEY, CDR2 SVGAGI. This CDR3 has 14 residues. V lost 2 bases and J lost 3, with 10 bases in between. The DNA for the CDR3 is TGTGCCAGCAGTTACGTCCCAAGGGACACTGAAGCTTTCTTT. It codes for CASSYVPRDTEAFF.

This clonotype was observed a few times. V is TRBV6-1 and J is TRBJ1-5; 7 nucleotides line up with TRBD1. V lost 1 base and J lost 5; bases outside the gene matches: 2. Germline V gives CDR1 MNHNS, CDR2 SASEGT. The length of the CDR3 is 14 residues. CDR3: CASSEGQGYQPQHF. CDR3 coding DNA: TGTGCCAGCAGTGAAGGACAGGGTTATCAGCCCCAGCATTTT.

The table lists this clonotype with a few counts. The CDR3 sequence is CASSVDRSYNEQFF. CDR3 DNA sequence: TGTGCCAGCAGCGTAGATAGGTCCTACAATGAGCAGTTCTTC. The chain is built from TRBV5-5 and TRBJ2-1; no reliable D call. CDR1 is SGHKS, CDR2 YYEKEE, per germline (reference sequence). The CDR3 sequence is 14 residues long. Trimming shortened V by 4 bases and J by 1 base, and 9 bases separated the two germline ends.

The chain recombines TRBV11-2 with TRBJ2-3, with TRBD1 as a possible D gene (6 bases). Germline loops: CDR1 SGHAT, CDR2 FQNNGV. This CDR3 has 17 residues. Trimming left V 6 bases short and J 4 bases short, with 23 bases between. CDR3 coding DNA: TGTGCCAGCAGTCCTACCCCGACAGGAAAGGTGGCAGATACGCAGTATTTT. This translates into CASSPTPTGKVADTQYF.

J is TRBJ2-7 and V is TRBV29-1, with D perhaps given as TRBD1 or TRBD2 (5 bases each). CDR1 SQVTM and CDR2 ANQGSEA come from the germline V gene. V was cut by 3 bases and J by 1 base, with 16 bases left in between. This CDR3 spans 15 amino acids. CDR3 protein: CSVERRDVESYEQYF. The DNA of the CDR3 is TGCAGCGTTGAGCGACGGGACGTAGAATCCTACGAGCAGTACTTC.

The CDR3 DNA reads as TGTGCCAGCAGTTTGGGACAGGGGGCTCCTGAGACCCAGTACTTC. Protein product: CASSLGQGAPETQYF. The chain recombines TRBV25-1 with TRBJ2-5; TRBD1 aligns across 12 bases. This CDR3 spans 15 amino acids. Germline assignment: CDR1 MGHDK and CDR2 SYGVNS. V was clipped by 5 bases and J by 5 bases; unmatched bases: 6.

The genes are TRBV7-2 and TRBJ2-1; 8 bases align to TRBD2. V trimming: 5 bases; J trimming: 9 bases; junction bases outside the gene matches: 6. The CDR3 covers 13 residues. Germline V gene data show CDR1 as SGHTA and CDR2 as FQGNSA. CDR3 bases: TGTGCCAGCAGCAACAATCTAGCGGGTGAGCAGTTCTTC. Encoded protein: CASSNNLAGEQFF.

The chain uses TRBV20-1 and TRBJ2-6; no firm D call. Germline CDR1 DFQATT, CDR2 SNEGSKA (reference sequence). This CDR3 spans 16 amino acids. V dropped 0 bases and J dropped 0 bases, with 9 bases sitting between them. CDR3 sequence: CSARDFRVSGANVLTF. CDR3 coding DNA: TGCAGTGCTAGAGATTTCCGGGTCTCTGGGGCCAACGTCCTGACTTTC.

The gene calls are TRBV6-1 and TRBJ2-1; 12 nucleotides line up with TRBD2. CDR1 is MNHNS and CDR2 is SASEGT in the germline V gene. The CDR3 is 17 residues long. V lost 3 bases, J lost 0 bases, and 3 bases stayed unmatched. Here the CDR3 DNA reads TGTGCCAGCAGTGACGGACTAGCGGGGCGCTCCTACAATGAGCAGTTCTTC. It codes for CASSDGLAGRSYNEQFF.

This clonotype was picked up a small number of times. This chain links TRBV3-1 with TRBJ1-2; D gene ambiguous. The CDR3 extends over 13 amino acids. The V end lost 3 bases, the J end lost 3 bases, and 8 bases lay between the germline ends. Per germline, CDR1 LGHDT and CDR2 YNNKEL (reference sequence). In DNA form, the CDR3 reads TGTGCCAGCAGCCAGGCGGACTACTATGGCTACACCTTC. It encodes CASSQADYYGYTF.

This chain connects TRBV20-1 to TRBJ2-5, with D perhaps TRBD1 (5 bases). The CDR3 extends over 13 amino acids. CDR1 and CDR2 from the germline V gene are DFQATT and SNEGSKA (reference sequence). Trimming left V 4 bases short and J 0 bases short, with 9 bases between. The CDR3 DNA is TGCAGTGCTACTACAGGATACCAAGAGACCCAGTACTTC. This translates into CSATTGYQETQYF.

This chain joins TRBV7-9 and TRBJ1-1; 8 nucleotides match TRBD1. CDR1 is SEHNR and CDR2 is FQNEAQ in the germline V gene (reference sequence). V shed 1 base, J shed 11 bases, and the junction held 6 bases outside the gene matches. The CDR3 consists of 13 residues. This CDR3 is CASSLVGQGYAFF. The DNA of the CDR3 is TGTGCCAGCAGCTTAGTAGGACAGGGTTATGCTTTCTTT.

This clonotype was detected many times. The chain employs TRBV7-6 and TRBJ2-1, with D hard to call. This CDR3 contains 16 residues. CDR1 SGHVS and CDR2 FNYEAQ come from the germline V gene. The V and J ends lost 0 bases and 4 bases respectively, with 13 bases between them. The CDR3 nucleotides are TGTGCCAGCAGCTTAGCCCCTAGTTCTACATACAATGAGCAGTTCTTC. It codes for CASSLAPSSTYNEQFF.

V and J are TRBV7-2 and TRBJ1-4, with D possibly TRBD1 on 5 matching bases. CDR1 and CDR2 from the germline V gene are SGHTA and FQGNSA. The CDR3 is 17 residues long. V was trimmed by 0 bases and J by 6 bases, leaving 17 bases between them. The CDR3 spells CASSLAAGSTLDEKLFF. In DNA form, the CDR3 reads TGTGCCAGCAGCTTAGCGGCAGGGTCAACCTTAGATGAAAAACTGTTTTTT.

Many counts were recorded for this clonotype. The chain recombines TRBV18 with TRBJ2-3; 9 bases fit TRBD2. The V segment lost 3 bases and the J segment 0 bases; nucleotides outside the gene matches: 4. The length of the CDR3 is 16 residues. Looked up from germline, CDR1 is KGHSH and CDR2 is LQKENI. The CDR3 region has the DNA TGTGCCAGCTCACCCCTAGCGGGACAAAGCACAGATACGCAGTATTTT. It is translated as CASSPLAGQSTDTQYF.

CDR3 sequence: CASSRDTSTINEQFF. The CDR3 DNA follows: TGTGCCAGCAGTAGGGACACCTCTACAATTAATGAGCAGTTCTTC. This rearrangement joins TRBV12-3 or TRBV12-4 to TRBJ2-1, with D tentatively TRBD1 (6 bases). Trimming pared 5 bases from V and 7 bases from J, leaving 18 bases between. The CDR3 spans 15 residues.

The chain combines TRBV12-3 or TRBV12-4 with TRBJ2-7; 11 bases are shared with TRBD1. The CDR3 contains 14 residues. Losses at the gene ends were 6 bases for V and 3 bases for J; bases not matched to a gene: 4. The DNA for the CDR3 is TGTGCCAGCAGCAGAGGGACAGGGGGCTACGAGCAGTACTTC. This encodes CASSRGTGGYEQYF.

CDR3 in DNA: TGCAGCGTTGAAAGCCCCGGGATCGATGAGCAGTTCTTC. It translates to CSVESPGIDEQFF. This rearrangement joins TRBV29-1 to TRBJ2-1; D possibly corresponds to TRBD2 (5 bases). CDR1 and CDR2 from the germline V gene are SQVTM and ANQGSEA. CDR3 length: 13 residues. V lost 2 bases to trimming and J lost 8 bases, with 13 bases between them.

This clonotype was detected only a few times. The chain joins TRBV20-1 to TRBJ2-7; the match to TRBD2 covers 16 bases. The CDR3 is made up of 16 amino acids. CDR1 and CDR2 (germline): DFQATT, SNEGSKA (reference sequence). Losses at the gene ends were 4 bases for V and 5 bases for J; bases not matched to a gene: 8. This CDR3 is CSAMGTSGRAGDEQYF. CDR3 nucleotides: TGCAGTGCTATGGGGACTAGCGGGAGGGCCGGAGACGAGCAGTACTTC.

The DNA of the CDR3 is TGTGCCAGCAGTGAAGGGACTTACACCGGGGAGCTGTTTTTT. Translation: CASSEGTYTGELFF. J is TRBJ2-2 and V is TRBV2, with D possibly matching TRBD2 (5 bases). Germline V lookup: CDR1 SNHLY, CDR2 FYNNEI. The CDR3 covers 14 residues. V dropped 1 base and J dropped 3 bases, with 6 bases sitting between them.

This sequence joins TRBV20-1 and TRBJ2-1; TRBD2 matches at 14 bases. The CDR3 is made up of 16 amino acids. With V trimmed by 0 bases and J by 6 bases, 4 bases remained unmatched. The germline gives CDR1 DFQATT, CDR2 SNEGSKA (reference sequence). The CDR3 here is CSARDLTSGRANEQFF. The CDR3 DNA is TGCAGTGCTAGAGATCTGACTAGCGGGAGGGCCAATGAGCAGTTCTTC.

This clonotype was observed a few times. This chain links TRBV5-1 with TRBJ2-5, with 9 bases fitting TRBD2. The CDR3 consists of 16 residues. With V trimmed by 0 bases and J by 5 bases, 8 bases remained unmatched. The germline V gene encodes CDR1 SGHRS and CDR2 YFSETQ. The CDR3 DNA sequence: TGCGCCAGCAGCTTGGTCGGTAGCGGGAGTCTTGAGACCCAGTACTTC. Translated: CASSLVGSGSLETQYF.

This chain joins TRBV28 and TRBJ1-5; D may be TRBD1 (5 bases). CDR3 size: 15 residues. Germline CDR1 and CDR2: MDHEN and SYDVKM. V lost 2 bases and J 7 bases, leaving 15 bases between the germline ends. The CDR3 loop is CASSLTGRWGQPQHF. In DNA form, the CDR3 reads TGTGCCAGCAGTTTAACGGGGCGTTGGGGGCAGCCCCAGCATTTT.

In its sample, this clonotype was seen a few times. The gene calls are TRBV20-1 and TRBJ2-1; 7 bases agree with TRBD2. Trimming removed 8 bases from V and 7 bases from J; junction bases left unmatched: 8. Germline V gives CDR1 DFQATT, CDR2 SNEGSKA (reference sequence). There are 12 residues in the CDR3. The CDR3, as DNA: TGCAGTACCGAACTTAGCGGGAATGAGCAGTTCTTC. Residues: CSTELSGNEQFF.

The chain has TRBV20-1 and TRBJ2-5, with TRBD2 matching over 10 bases. The CDR3 consists of 17 residues. V trimming: 0 bases; J trimming: 2 bases; junction bases outside the gene matches: 9. Germline lookup yields CDR1 DFQATT and CDR2 SNEGSKA (reference sequence). The DNA for the CDR3 is TGCAGTGCTAGAGAACCAGCTAGCGGGAGAGATCAAGAGACCCAGTACTTC. This gives the protein CSAREPASGRDQETQYF.

This clonotype was counted a few times. The chain recombines TRBV20-1 with TRBJ2-5; 9 bases are shared with TRBD2. With V trimmed by 0 bases and J by 4 bases, 9 bases remained unmatched. Germline V gene lookup returns CDR1 DFQATT and CDR2 SNEGSKA (reference sequence). This CDR3 region has 16 residues. The CDR3 DNA reads TGCAGTGCTAGAGATCCCCTAGCGGGGACCATAGAGACCCAGTACTTC. Protein product: CSARDPLAGTIETQYF.

This clonotype was recorded a few times. This chain uses TRBV20-1 with TRBJ2-4; 8 positions match TRBD2. From germline, CDR1 is DFQATT and CDR2 SNEGSKA (reference sequence). The CDR3 runs to 18 residues. The trim removed 0 bases at V and 0 bases at J, leaving 10 bases unmatched. The CDR3 protein is CSARDLSGSPLAKNIQYF. CDR3 bases: TGCAGTGCTAGAGATCTAAGCGGGAGCCCCCTAGCCAAAAACATTCAGTACTTC.